This T cell receptor (beta chain) was identified during a study of T cells in Graves' hyperthyroidism and ophthalmopathy. Notes on this clonotype: A much larger clone differs by one base, so this may be a read error.

The CDR3 has 16 amino acids. Germline V gene data show CDR1 as SGHTA and CDR2 as FQGNSA. Amplification of TCR beta CDR3 regions used RNA as the template. The HTBI primer set served for first-round RT-PCR of the TCR CDR3. TCRdb re-analysed the multiplex PCR reads in MiXCR, keeping a single row per CDR3 protein. The repertoire holds hundreds of thousands of distinct CDR3 sequences, with about 13% as singletons. This chain uses TRBV7-2 with TRBJ1-1; TRBD1 might be the D (5 bases). Material for sequencing was blood. This clonotype was sampled from a young woman with Graves' hyperthyroidism. The CDR3 sequence: CARSPRRGTSHTEAFF. CDR3 in DNA: TGTGCCCGCAGCCCCCGTAGGGGCACTTCCCACACTGAAGCTTTCTTT.